One sample yielded the 14 T cell receptor beta chains listed below, sequenced in a study of blood T cell repertoires in COVID-19. Assay used: immunoSEQ multiplex PCR; TCRdb lists only in-frame clones, some missing. The data contain 450,000 or so clones, 90% of them singletons. The sequencing input was PBMCs or T cells enriched from blood (not recorded which). The receptors here all came from a man between 18 and 35 years old who had recovered from COVID-19.

The chain uses TRBV5-1 and TRBJ2-5; maybe TRBD2 (5 bases). The germline V and J ends were trimmed by 4 bases and 0 bases, with 13 bases remaining between them. The CDR3 is made up of 15 amino acids. Germline values: CDR1 SGHRS, CDR2 YFSETQ. CDR3 amino acids: CASSPDSQYQETQYF. CDR3 coding DNA: TGCGCCAGCAGCCCGGACTCCCAATACCAAGAGACCCAGTACTTC.

The chain has TRBV5-1 and TRBJ1-1; D gene unclear. Germline CDR1 reads SGHRS; CDR2 reads YFSETQ. CDR3 size: 14 residues. V lost 3 bases and J 0 bases, leaving 9 bases between the germline ends. Written as DNA, the CDR3 is TGCGCCAGCAGCTCAGATTCATTGAACACTGAAGCTTTCTTT. The encoded protein is CASSSDSLNTEAFF.

The table lists this clone with a count of one. This chain uses TRBV7-9 with TRBJ2-7; 8 bases agree with TRBD1. Germline CDR1 SEHNR, CDR2 FQNEAQ (reference sequence). The CDR3 runs 15 residues. V was clipped by 4 bases and J by 2 bases; unmatched bases: 7. The CDR3 region is CASSSSDRATYEQYF. The CDR3 DNA follows: TGTGCCAGCAGCTCCTCGGACAGGGCAACCTACGAGCAGTACTTC.

This chain links TRBV6-6 with TRBJ1-3; tentative D call: TRBD1 (6 bases). CDR1 MNHNY and CDR2 SVGAGI come from the germline V gene (reference sequence). V was trimmed by 5 bases and J by 2 bases, leaving 13 bases between them. The CDR3 runs 15 residues. The CDR3 reads CASSKEGGPGNTIYF. DNA for the CDR3: TGTGCCAGCAGTAAGGAAGGGGGTCCTGGAAACACCATATATTTT.

The chain has TRBV9 and TRBJ2-1; D gene uncertain. Germline V gene data show CDR1 as SGDLS and CDR2 as YYNGEE. The CDR3 is 15 residues long. The ends were cut back, 0 bases at V and 0 bases at J, with 7 bases in the middle. The CDR3 region is CASSVAEVSYNEQFF. The CDR3 DNA is TGTGCCAGCAGCGTAGCAGAGGTCTCCTACAATGAGCAGTTCTTC.

This clone was picked up a small number of times. The V and J genes are TRBV3-1 (or the pseudogene TRBV3-2) and TRBJ2-1; D perhaps matches TRBD2 (5 bases). The CDR3 length is 16 residues. Trimming shortened V by 0 bases and J by 4 bases, and 13 bases separated the two germline ends. Germline lookup yields CDR1 LGHDT and CDR2 YNNKEL (reference sequence). The CDR3 here is CASSQDLGGGYNEQFF. The CDR3 DNA is TGTGCCAGCAGCCAAGATCTTGGCGGCGGGTACAATGAGCAGTTCTTC.

This sequence joins TRBV12-5 and TRBJ1-1; tentative D call: TRBD1 (6 bases). The CDR3 runs to 13 residues. Trimming removed 6 bases at V and 7 bases at J, with 15 bases between. Germline lookup yields CDR1 LGHNT and CDR2 FRNRAP. This CDR3 is CASGHGEGGEAFF. CDR3 DNA sequence: TGTGCTAGTGGCCACGGGGAAGGGGGTGAAGCTTTCTTT.

The chain is built from TRBV18 and TRBJ1-5, with D possibly TRBD1 on 5 matching bases. CDR1 is KGHSH, CDR2 LQKENI, per germline. The CDR3 spans 16 residues. V was cut by 2 bases and J by 2 bases, with 13 bases left in between. CDR3 loop: CASSPNAPGGNQPQHF. The CDR3 DNA sequence: TGTGCCAGCTCACCAAATGCCCCGGGGGGCAATCAGCCCCAGCATTTT.

The chain recombines TRBV7-9 with TRBJ2-4, with a tentative D call TRBD1 (6 bases). The CDR3 runs to 13 residues. Between the trimmed V and J ends, which lost 6 bases and 3 bases, there was a span of 9 bases. Germline V gives CDR1 SEHNR, CDR2 FQNEAQ (reference sequence). The CDR3: CASRGAGKNIQYF. The CDR3 region has the DNA TGTGCCAGCAGGGGGGCGGGCAAAAACATTCAGTACTTC.

This chain joins TRBV4-1 and TRBJ1-4; TRBD1 might be the D (5 bases). Trimming left V 0 bases short and J 10 bases short, with 9 bases between. Per the germline V gene, CDR1 is MGHRA and CDR2 is YSYEKL. This CDR3 is built from 13 residues. The CDR3 region is CASSQEGLAKLFF. CDR3 in DNA: TGCGCCAGCAGCCAAGAGGGACTGGCAAAACTGTTTTTT.

This chain connects TRBV10-2 to TRBJ1-6, with 9 bases that match TRBD1. The germline V gene has CDR1 WSHSY and CDR2 SAAADI. This CDR3 region has 15 residues. The V segment lost 1 base and the J segment 7 bases; nucleotides outside the gene matches: 2. The CDR3 sequence: CASSEWDRANSPLHF. For the CDR3, the DNA is TGCGCCAGCAGTGAGTGGGACAGGGCCAATTCACCCCTCCACTTT.

This rearrangement joins TRBV21-1 to TRBJ2-7; TRBD2 is taken as the D call from the table, unchecked against the DNA. TRBV21-1 constitutes a pseudogene. The CDR3 runs to 20 residues. In DNA, the CDR3 is TGTGCCAGCAGCAGGGAGAGGACTAGCGGGGGGCTTGGTTTTTCCTACGAGCAGTACTTC. It specifies CASSRERTSGGLGFSYEQYF.

The chain uses TRBV12-5 and TRBJ2-3; D is undetermined. The germline CDR1 and CDR2 sequences are LGHNT and FRNRAP. V lost 1 base to trimming and J lost 1 base, with 3 bases between them. The CDR3 length is 13 residues. The CDR3 reads CASGLAGTDTQYF. The CDR3 region has the DNA TGTGCTAGTGGTTTGGCTGGCACAGATACGCAGTATTTT.

The gene calls are TRBV12-3 or TRBV12-4 and TRBJ2-3; tentatively, D is TRBD2 (5 bases). The CDR3 loop spans 12 amino acids. Trimming pared 5 bases from V and 6 bases from J, leaving 9 bases between. The CDR3 DNA sequence: TGTGCCAGCAGTATCCCGGGGGATACGCAGTATTTT. This translates into CASSIPGDTQYF.